A selection of T cell receptor beta chains follows, all from one sample in a study of STAT5B mutations in CD4+ large granular lymphocyte leukemia. The protocol was immunoSEQ multiplex PCR, while the TCRdb copy is restricted to in-frame clones and leaves out a portion. The sample holds about 34,000 clones; about four fifths are singletons and the top ten take less than 2.5%. What was sequenced was CD4+ T cells from blood buffy coats. Receptor source: a human donor in good health. CDR3s include the opening cysteine and the closing phenylalanine or tryptophan.

cdr3_length	v_call	cdr3_aa
14	TRBV18	CASSPPDRAYEQYF
16	TRBV27	CASSFYPTGGEYGYTF
11	TRBV10-3	CAISENGEQYF
13	TRBV9	CASSVDIHYEQYF
15	TRBV2	CASRPSGALENEQFF
12	TRBV30	CACGTGDYEQYF
15	TRBV7-8	CASSLEGAADNEQFF
16	TRBV6-6	CATKAVPGQAGSPLHF
16	TRBV11-2	CASSSQGFRASTEAFF
14	TRBV6-1	CASRGTGGDQPQHF
17	TRBV19	CASTVGTGNSGANVLTF
19	TRBV7-8	CASSLRFRTYPDRGEGYTF
12	TRBV2	CASSFSVYEQYF
18	TRBV7-9	CASSLGLRQGQGTDTQYF
13	TRBV15	CATSGPMNTEAFF
16	TRBV9	CASSVSGGGSYNEQFF
15	TRBV11-2	CASRRTSGTSYEQYF
15	TRBV6-5	CASSYSRGSNQPQHF
12	TRBV2	CASNLENYGYTF
13	TRBV10-1	CASSPTAGGEQFF
12	TRBV6-5	CASSWDTGELFF
14	TRBV5-1	CASSPSGAEIEAFF
15	TRBV5-1	CASSPIRTASYEQYF
16	TRBV6-1	CASSERGTGGDYGYTF
15	TRBV7-8	CASSSPPGGPDTQYF
18	TRBV4-1	CASSQDADLSSYNSPLHF
19	TRBV4-2	CASSQDWGLAGDPADTQYF
14	TRBV18	CASSPRGSYNEQFF
15	TRBV29-1	CSVPFGSGAYNEQFF
15	TRBV7-6	CASSLAGFGANVLTF
12	TRBV11-2	CASSLERETQYF
15	TRBV7-8	CASLGGRDNSYEQYF
15	TRBV19	CASSRLARSYNEQFF
11	TRBV10-2	CASSKPGEQFF
13	TRBV15	CATSQRTHQPQHF
14	TRBV19	CASSRTSPGGELFF
15	TRBV7-6	CASKMGQGSTGELFF
17	TRBV19	CASSLRDFGTGANVLTF
13	TRBV6-1	CASTNGVDQPQHF
17	TRBV7-2	CASSLDMALGTNEKLFF